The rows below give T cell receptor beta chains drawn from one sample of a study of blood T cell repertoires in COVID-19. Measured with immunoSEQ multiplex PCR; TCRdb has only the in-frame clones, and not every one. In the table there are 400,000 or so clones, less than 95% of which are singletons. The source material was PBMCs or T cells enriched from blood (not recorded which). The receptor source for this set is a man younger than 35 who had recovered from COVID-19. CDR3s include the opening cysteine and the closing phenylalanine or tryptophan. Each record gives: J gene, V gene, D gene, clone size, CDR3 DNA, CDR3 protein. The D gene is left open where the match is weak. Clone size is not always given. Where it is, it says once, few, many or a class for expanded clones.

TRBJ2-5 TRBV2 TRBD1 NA TGTGCCAGCAGAGTAGACAGGGCCGGAGAGACCCAGTACTTC CASRVDRAGETQYF
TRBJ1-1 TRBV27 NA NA TGTGCCACCGCCCCGGGACAGAACACTGAAGCTTTCTTT CATAPGQNTEAFF
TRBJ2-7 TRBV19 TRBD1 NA TGTGCCAGTAGTACGCCGGGACAGGGACATCCCTACGAGCAGTACTTC CASSTPGQGHPYEQYF
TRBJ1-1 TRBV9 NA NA TGTGCCAGCAGCGTAGTAACAGGGAGCACTGAAGCTTTCTTT CASSVVTGSTEAFF
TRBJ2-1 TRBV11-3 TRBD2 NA TGTGCCAGCAGCTTAGGTGTCAGCGGGAGGAATGAGCAGTTCTTC CASSLGVSGRNEQFF
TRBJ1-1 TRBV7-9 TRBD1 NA TGTGCCAGCAGCTTAGGACAGGGGGACACTGAAGCTTTCTTT CASSLGQGDTEAFF
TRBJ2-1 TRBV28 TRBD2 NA TGTGCCAGCAGTGCCGGGACTAGTGTTGTCCACGCTCGACGCACTAATGAGCAGTTCTTC CASSAGTSVVHARRTNEQFF
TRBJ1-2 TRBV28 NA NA TGTGCCAGCAACCAGGGCTATGGCTACACCTTC CASNQGYGYTF
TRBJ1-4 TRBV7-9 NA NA TGTGCCAGCCCCCCTCGGGGACTAAATGAAAAACTGTTTTTT CASPPRGLNEKLFF
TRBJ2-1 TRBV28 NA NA TGTGCCAGCAGAAGTTCCGGGACAAGGACCTACAATGAGCAGTTCTTC CASRSSGTRTYNEQFF
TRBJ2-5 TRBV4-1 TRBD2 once TGCGCCAGCAGCCAAGAAGCAGTCTCCGGGGGGGCCCAGTACTTC CASSQEAVSGGAQYF
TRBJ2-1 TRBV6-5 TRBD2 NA TGTGCCAGCAGATCAGCGGGAGGTTGGAATGAGCAGTTCTTC CASRSAGGWNEQFF
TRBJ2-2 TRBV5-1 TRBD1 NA TGCGCCAGCAGAGATCAGGGGGCCGGGGAGCTGTTTTTT CASRDQGAGELFF
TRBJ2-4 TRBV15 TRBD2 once TGTGCCACCAGCAGAGATTTCGGGGGGGCGAACATTCAGTACTTC CATSRDFGGANIQYF
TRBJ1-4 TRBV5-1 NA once TGCGCCAGCAGCTTACGGGGTGCCACTAATGAAAAACTGTTTTTT CASSLRGATNEKLFF
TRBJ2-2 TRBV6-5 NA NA TGTGCCACCCACACAGGTGGTAACACCGGGGAGCTGTTTTTT CATHTGGNTGELFF
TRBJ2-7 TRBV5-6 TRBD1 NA TGTGCCAGCAGCTTGAGGCCGACAGGGAACCACGAGCAGTACTTC CASSLRPTGNHEQYF
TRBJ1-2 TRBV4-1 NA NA TGCGCCAGCAGCCAAGATCGAGAGAAACCTGTCTTC CASSQDREKPVF
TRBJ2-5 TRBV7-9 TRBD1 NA TGTGCCAGCGCGACCGACAGGGGGCTAGTCGAGACCCAGTACTTC CASATDRGLVETQYF
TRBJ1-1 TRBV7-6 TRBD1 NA TGTGCCAGCAGCAAAGGACAGGGTGGTGAAGCTTTCTTT CASSKGQGGEAFF
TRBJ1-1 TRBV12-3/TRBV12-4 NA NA TGTGCCAGCAGTCCCCGTCTTCCCGAAGCTTTCTTT CASSPRLPEAFF
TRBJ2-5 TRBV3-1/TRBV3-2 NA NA TGTGCCAGCAGCCCGACCGGGACAAGGGAGACCCAGTACTTC CASSPTGTRETQYF
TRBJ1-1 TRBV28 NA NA TGTGCCAGCAGTTTTCTTCGACAGAACTTAGAAGCTTTCTTT CASSFLRQNLEAFF
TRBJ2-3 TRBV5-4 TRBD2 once TGTGCCAGCAGCCAAGGGACTAGCGGGGTGGGGGATACGCAGTATTTT CASSQGTSGVGDTQYF